Here is one T cell receptor (beta chain) with its context. Its antigen is unknown. Both subsets, CD45RA+ naive and CD45RA-negative memory, were split from the CD4+ cells. The V end lost 5 bases, the J end lost 4 bases, and 19 bases lay between the germline ends. This CDR3 contains 17 residues. Germline V lookup: CDR1 SGHDT, CDR2 YYEEEE. The source of the sample is a study of shared clonotypes between healthy human individuals. General observations from the study: In several donors, roughly 5.2% of naive CD4 clonotypes appeared in common.

Sorted-subset replicate PCR reactions were performed with approximately 190 ng DNA, corresponding to tens of thousands of T cell genomes. Assay: immunoSEQ multiplex PCR; the TCRdb copy retains only in-frame clones and omits some. The sample carries 2 million to 3 million clones, approximately 94% recorded once. The rearrangement links TRBV5-6 to TRBJ2-6, with D possibly being TRBD1 (6 bases). Sequenced sample: naive CD4+ T cells sorted from blood. Sample subset: CD45RA+ positively selected. This sequence was found in a man aged 18-30 years in good health. CDR3 sequence (DNA): TGTGCCAGCAGTATCGCCGGGACATATGCCGGGGCCAACGTCCTGACTTTC. As protein: CASSIAGTYAGANVLTF.